This TCR beta chain was sequenced during a study of cytomegalovirus exposure and HLA in healthy donors (dated by TCRdb to between 2016 and 2019). Study-level background: An earlier analysis of approximately 640 of the donors reported 250 to 300 Gb of sequence data and some 120 million unique TCR beta sequences from about 200 million T cells. An early release that covered 640 HLA-typed donors contained approximately 300 gigabases of sequencing data and tens of millions of unique TCR sequences. Of the 350 to 400 genotyped donors, about 80% fell in the genetic ancestry cluster associated with self-reported Caucasian donors. The study was designed to test whether signatures of past pathogen exposure could be identified by cataloging public T cell receptors. The T cell repertoires of 666 subjects were profiled by immunosequencing and related to cytomegalovirus serostatus. Along with the roughly 670-subject first cohort, a separate validation cohort of 120 different subjects was used. High-throughput TCR immunosequencing, statistical association of individual TCRs with disease status, and machine learning were combined to predict cytomegalovirus infection status. A later analysis re-examined previously published TCR beta repertoires from about 700 donors and added high-resolution HLA genotyping to investigate patterns of TCR occurrence. In the later analysis, no new phenotypic data were used to find candidate immune exposures; instead, reliance was placed on TCR beta sequences and their occurrence across donors. An earlier analysis of a few hundred of the donors applied high-throughput TCR beta sequencing to assess whether each TCR beta V gene segment acted as functional or pseudogenic. Donor age, sex, ethnicity and CMV serostatus were compiled together with the repertoire data. A later genetic analysis used genome-wide SNP genotypes for about 55% of the 666 donors, treating that subset as a discovery cohort. Every repertoire in the discovery cohort had been generated on one and the same sequencing platform. Both class I and class II loci were covered by HLA typing, at four-digit resolution. The number of typed donors differed by locus: roughly 620-640 for A, B, C, DRB1 and DQB1; approximately 530 for DQA1; 606 for DPA1; and roughly 490 for DPB1. Four to six DR-DQ haplotypes were handled as single units for association and clustering because linkage in the cohort was strong. On average, roughly 200,000 unique TCR beta nucleotide sequences were sequenced per donor among a few hundred genotyped donors of the cohort, with around 19% of those sequences being non-productive. Here is what the overall study found, with its caveats: A group of highly shared sequence variants was considered likely to be a technical artifact of the sequencing pipeline. A later analysis found that HLA-associated TCR beta chains were more clonally expanded and had lower generation probabilities than equally common non-associated chains. According to a later analysis, most CMV-associated TCR beta chains appeared to be HLA-restricted, and the HLA associations seemed to be driven largely by CMV exposure. Sequencing depth was assumed to be roughly uniform across donors in the presence/absence analyses, though that assumption may not hold. Because some donors lacked HLA typing at each locus, the association tests relied only on the typed subset. Several of the top co-occurrence clusters appeared to be linked to parvovirus B19, influenza, CMV and Epstein-Barr virus, according to a later analysis. At a false discovery rate of 0.05, a later analysis linked 16,951 TCR beta sequences to specific HLA alleles. It was suggested by the authors that the approach could potentially be generalized to other disease states and immunological phenotypes. Assigning TCR associations to individual alleles was difficult when HLA alleles, especially DR and DQ, strongly co-occurred. For the cohort, immune exposure information was limited to CMV serostatus. Linkage disequilibrium might explain the correlated functional status among segregating V segments, but an unknown experimental factor could not be excluded. The study gave a list of about 160 TCR beta chains associated with cytomegalovirus. Because counts were too low, about 18 rarely observed V segments, including chromosome 9 orphons, were excluded from the earlier analysis of 587 of the donors. Three of the identified cytomegalovirus-associated TCR beta chains were confirmed in vitro to be specific for cytomegalovirus antigens. An association between a missense DCLRE1C variant and V-gene and J-gene trimming of TCR beta chains was found in a later genetic analysis and replicated in an independent cohort. An earlier analysis of approximately 500 of the donors showed that most TCR beta V segments appeared in productive rearrangements either about 87% or about 30% of the time, which broadly matched IMGT annotations. In a later genetic analysis, fewer N-insertions in productive TCRs were reported among donors in an Asian-associated ancestry cluster than the roughly 670-donor mean. According to a later analysis, TCR association rates differed among HLA loci, with DRB1 alleles showing the most associated TCRs and HLA-C alleles showing the fewest. Across donors, most TCR sequences were observed very rarely, whereas some public TCRs were present in many individuals. In both the original and validation cohorts, the classifier was reported to diagnose cytomegalovirus status with high specificity and sensitivity. A further reported finding was that TCR beta sequences accurately predicted the HLA-A and HLA-B alleles for most subjects in the first cohort. This cohort had only TCR beta chains sequenced, and the lack of alpha or paired-chain data limited which features could be detected.

About this clone: The specificity of this receptor is unknown. No much larger clone exists at a distance of one base, and base qualities are not known.

The cohort consisted of 670 or so healthy bone marrow donors. Cohort members were all nominally healthy when sampled, although unrecorded immune exposures were likely present. The donor tested CMV seronegative and was one of the 352 seronegative cohort members. Every donor gave a peripheral blood sample, and the peripheral blood mononuclear cells from that sample were used for TCR beta sequencing. Genomic DNA extraction from the blood cell samples was performed with the Qiagen DNeasy Blood Extraction Kit. Library generation was performed with the immunoSEQ multiplex PCR assay. For the multiplex PCR, a mixture combining 60 forward primers for TCR Vbeta segments and 13 reverse primers for TCR Jbeta segments was used. The CDR3 region of rearranged TCR beta genes was amplified from genomic DNA with a multiplex PCR assay. Amplified TCR beta libraries were sequenced as 87-base-pair reads on the Illumina HiSeq System. Per the original workflow: In a later analysis, tens of millions of unique TCR beta chains were counted across the 500 to 850 repertoires, and around 10 million of these chains were shared by at least two donors. A nearest-neighbor algorithm error-corrected the raw reads and collapsed the reads into unique sequences, merging closely related sequences to remove PCR and sequencing errors. CDR3 sequences were aligned to IMGT reference sequences to assign V, D and J gene segments. For a sequence to be retained, a match of at least six nucleotides to both a V gene segment and a J gene segment was required. Rearrangements were called productive when the CDR3 lacked stop codons and stayed in frame with V and J; all others were non-productive. Following IMGT convention, CDR3 was defined as the stretch from the second conserved V-encoded cysteine up to the conserved J-encoded phenylalanine. The earlier analysis of some 580 of the donors excluded any sequence lacking an unambiguous match to a single V gene segment. An earlier analysis of some 610 of the donors called V segments functional above 56.7% productive rearrangements and segregating when the between-donor standard deviation exceeded 5%. A statistical classification framework was built to diagnose cytomegalovirus status from the catalog of TCR beta chain sequences. In a later analysis, TCR nucleotide sequences were compared against IMGT/GENE-DB human TR gene sequences so that V and J genes could be assigned. Using the TCRdist pipeline, a later analysis assigned CDR3 sequences along with most-parsimonious VDJ recombination scenarios. In a later analysis, every TCR beta chain was defined by the combination of its CDR3 amino acid sequence and its V-gene family, and reads without a unique V-gene family were dropped. As a way to deal with suspected cross-contamination and a sequencing artifact, a later analysis dropped 450 to 600 nucleotide sequences that were highly shared and had low generation probability. For each public chain, a later analysis derived a clonal expansion index from normalized ranks of inferred template counts within each repertoire. In a later analysis, generation probabilities were computed with a VDJ recombination model fitted to out-of-frame rearrangements, and the resulting probabilities were checked against IGoR. In a later analysis, hypergeometric tests were used to score TCR-TCR, TCR-HLA and TCR-CMV co-occurrence, with a repertoire-size bias correction applied to TCR pairs. In a later analysis, false discovery rates were estimated by permuting HLA or CMV assignments 20 times. A later analysis grouped co-occurring TCRs with DBSCAN, adding TCRdist sequence similarity when clustering within HLA-allele-positive subsets. Repertoires with fewer than 30,000 or more than 120,000 public chains, plus five repertoires with anomalous nucleotide sharing, were excluded from co-occurrence clustering. TCRdb carries this immuneACCESS record with in-frame sequences only. Its versions omit some clonotypes, under half of them owing to an unresolved V gene in the studies checked, with the rest unexplained. The V and J calls and the clone size are those of that table, but D and trimming were determined from the DNA. The table for this sample lists approximately 170,000 clones; 65% to 85% of them were counted only once. The top ten hold more than 1% of the sample.

The TCR was taken from a boy aged 2 to 10 in good health and CMV-seronegative. Sequenced sample: PBMCs.

CDR3 protein: CAGTTGYEQFF. The DNA reads TGTGCCGGGACGACGGGGTACGAGCAGTTCTTC. The chain is made from TRBV30 and TRBJ2-1; the D call is tentative, TRBD1 or TRBD2, as each matches 5 bases. The germline V gene encodes CDR1 GTSNPN and CDR2 SVGIG (reference sequence). The germline ends are 15 bases apart after V is trimmed by 8 bases and J by 10 bases. The CDR3 numbers 11 residues from cysteine through phenylalanine. Of the read, only the CDR3 DNA is kept; its 33 bases are in frame from base 1.